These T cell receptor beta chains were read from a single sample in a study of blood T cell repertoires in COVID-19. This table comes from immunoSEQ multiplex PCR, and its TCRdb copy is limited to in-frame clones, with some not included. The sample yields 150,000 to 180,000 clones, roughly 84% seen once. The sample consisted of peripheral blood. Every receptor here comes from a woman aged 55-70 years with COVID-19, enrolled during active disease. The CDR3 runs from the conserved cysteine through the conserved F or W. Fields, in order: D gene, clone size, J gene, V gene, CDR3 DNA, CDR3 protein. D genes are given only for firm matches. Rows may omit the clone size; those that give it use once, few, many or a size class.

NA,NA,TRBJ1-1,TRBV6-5,TGTGCCAGCAGCTTGCAGGGCAGGGTAGAAGCTTTCTTT,CASSLQGRVEAFF
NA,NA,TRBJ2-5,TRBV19,TGTGCCAGTAGTATAGACAGGGCGGAGACCCAGTACTTC,CASSIDRAETQYF
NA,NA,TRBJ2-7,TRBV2,TGTGCCAGCAGTGGGAACCAGGGAGGTTTCTACGAGCAGTACTTC,CASSGNQGGFYEQYF
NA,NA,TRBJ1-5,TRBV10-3,TGTGCCATCAGTCCAAGCGATCAGCCCCAGCATTTT,CAISPSDQPQHF
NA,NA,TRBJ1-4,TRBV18,TGTGCCAGCTCACCCGATGGGGTTGGAGGACCTTCAACTAATGAAAAACTGTTTTTT,CASSPDGVGGPSTNEKLFF
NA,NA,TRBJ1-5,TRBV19,TGTGCCAGCGGGAACAGGGCGAATCAGCCCCAGCATTTT,CASGNRANQPQHF
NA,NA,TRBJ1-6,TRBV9,TGTGCCAGCAGCCTCAGGCAAGCTAATTCACCCCTCCACTTT,CASSLRQANSPLHF
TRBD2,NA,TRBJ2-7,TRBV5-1,TGCGCCAGCAGCTTGGGGGGGAATAGCGGGAGTCGGCACTCCTACGAGCAGTACTTC,CASSLGGNSGSRHSYEQYF
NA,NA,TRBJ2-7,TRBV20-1,TGCAGTGTGGGGCCAAGCTACGAGCAGTACTTC,CSVGPSYEQYF
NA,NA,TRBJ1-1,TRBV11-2,TGTGCCAGCAGCTTTATCCAGGGGCCGAACACTGAAGCTTTCTTT,CASSFIQGPNTEAFF
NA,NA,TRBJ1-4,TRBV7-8,TGTGCCAGCAGCTTAATGGGGGCAGATGAAAAACTGTTTTTT,CASSLMGADEKLFF
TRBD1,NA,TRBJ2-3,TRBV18,TGTGCCAGCTCCCGGGACAGGGCCCCAGATACGCAGTATTTT,CASSRDRAPDTQYF
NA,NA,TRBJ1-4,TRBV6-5,TGTGCCAGCAGTTACGCCAGGATTGGTAATGAAAAACTGTTTTTT,CASSYARIGNEKLFF
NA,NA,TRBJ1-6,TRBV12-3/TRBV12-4,TGTGCCAGCAGTCTTACCGACATTTCACCCCTCCACTTT,CASSLTDISPLHF
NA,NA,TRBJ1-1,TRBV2,TGTGCCAGCAGCCCGGGGGGTTGGAGCACTGAAGCTTTCTTT,CASSPGGWSTEAFF
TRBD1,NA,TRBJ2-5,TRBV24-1,TGTGCCACCAGTGTCCCGGGACAGGGGCGAGAGACCCAGTACTTC,CATSVPGQGRETQYF
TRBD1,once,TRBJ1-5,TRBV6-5,TGTGCCAGCAGTTCACCGGGACAGGGAGGGAGGCAGCATTTT,CASSSPGQGGRQHF
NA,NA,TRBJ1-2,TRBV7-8,TGTGCCAGCAGCTTTCTCTCTCTTGGGCTCGGAGGCTACACCTTC,CASSFLSLGLGGYTF
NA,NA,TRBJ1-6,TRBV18,TGTGCCAGCTCACCGAGGCAGACTGATAATTCACCCCTCCACTTT,CASSPRQTDNSPLHF
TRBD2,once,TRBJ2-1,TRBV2,TGTGCCAGCAGTGATCCCTCTCTGAGCGGGAGCTATAATGAGCAGTTCTTC,CASSDPSLSGSYNEQFF
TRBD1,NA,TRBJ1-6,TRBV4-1,TGCGCCAGCAGCCAAGAGGGACAGTTTAATTCACCCCTCCACTTT,CASSQEGQFNSPLHF
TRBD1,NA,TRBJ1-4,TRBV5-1,TGCGCCAGCAGCACCGGGACAGGGTATGAAAAACTGTTTTTT,CASSTGTGYEKLFF
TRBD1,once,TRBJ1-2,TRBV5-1,TGCGCCAGCAGCTTGATTACAGGGGGCAGCTATGGCTACACCTTC,CASSLITGGSYGYTF
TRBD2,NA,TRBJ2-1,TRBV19,TGTGCCAGTAAGCTAGCGGGGGGCCGACACAATGAGCAGTTCTTC,CASKLAGGRHNEQFF
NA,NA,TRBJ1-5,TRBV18,TGTGCCAGCTCACCGAGCAGGGGAAATCAGCCCCAGCATTTT,CASSPSRGNQPQHF
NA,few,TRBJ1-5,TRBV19,TGTGCCAGTATCCCCTCACCCAACGCGCGTCAGCCCCAGCATTTT,CASIPSPNARQPQHF
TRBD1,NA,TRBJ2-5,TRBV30,TGTGCCTGGAGGAAGGGGGCCCTCTTCCAAGAGACCCAGTACTTC,CAWRKGALFQETQYF
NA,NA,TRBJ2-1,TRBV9,TGTGCCAGCAGCGTAAGGGGTCTTGATGAGCAGTTCTTC,CASSVRGLDEQFF
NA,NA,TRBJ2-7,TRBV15,TGTGCCACCAGCCGCCGGGAGCTAGCAAGCCTACACGAGCAGTACTTC,CATSRRELASLHEQYF
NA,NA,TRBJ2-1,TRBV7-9,TGTGCCAGCAGCTTATTGGGGAGAAATGAGCAGTTCTTC,CASSLLGRNEQFF
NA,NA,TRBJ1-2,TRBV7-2,TGTGCCAGCAGCTTAGTGCAGGGACGCTGGGGGGACACCTTC,CASSLVQGRWGDTF
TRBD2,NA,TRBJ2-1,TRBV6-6,TGTGCCAGCAGTCCAGAGGCTAGCGGGACGGCCTACAATGAGCAGTTCTTC,CASSPEASGTAYNEQFF
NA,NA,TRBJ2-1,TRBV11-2,TGTGCCAGCACCTATATAGCCTCGGGGAATGAGCAGTTCTTC,CASTYIASGNEQFF
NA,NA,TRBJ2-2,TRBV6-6,TGTGCCAGCAGTCTAACAGCAGGGACATACACCGGGGAGCTGTTTTTT,CASSLTAGTYTGELFF
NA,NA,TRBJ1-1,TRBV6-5,TGTGCCAGCAGTTACTCGCGAGGGACTGAAGCTTTCTTT,CASSYSRGTEAFF
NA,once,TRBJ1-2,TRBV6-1,TGTGCCAGCAGTGAAGGGGGGGGACCTTGGAACGGCTACACCTTC,CASSEGGGPWNGYTF
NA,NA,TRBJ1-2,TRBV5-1,TGCGCCAGCAGCGGAGGGCGGACGACGGGGCCTACAACCTTC,CASSGGRTTGPTTF
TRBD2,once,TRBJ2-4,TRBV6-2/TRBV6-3,TGTGCCAGCAGTCCCAATAGCGGGGGGGTGGCCATTCAGTACTTC,CASSPNSGGVAIQYF
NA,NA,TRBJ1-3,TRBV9,TGTGCCAGCAGCGTAGGCGGCAGCGCCTCACTCTCTGGAAACACCATATATTTT,CASSVGGSASLSGNTIYF
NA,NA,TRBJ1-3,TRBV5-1,TGCGCCAGCAGCTTGGCCGGAGGTGGAAACACCATATATTTT,CASSLAGGGNTIYF
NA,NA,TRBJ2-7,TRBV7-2,TGTGCCAGCAGGCACCCGTACTCCGAGCAGTACTTC,CASRHPYSEQYF
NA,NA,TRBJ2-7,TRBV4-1,TGCGCCAGCAGCCGCTTGGGTACGGAAGGGGGCGAGCAGTACTTC,CASSRLGTEGGEQYF
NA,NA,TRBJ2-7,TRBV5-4,TGTGCCAGCAGCTTAACCGAGTACCACGAGCAGTACTTC,CASSLTEYHEQYF
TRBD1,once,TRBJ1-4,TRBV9,TGTGCCAGCAGCGGCACCGGGACAGGAAAGGAAAAACTGTTTTTT,CASSGTGTGKEKLFF
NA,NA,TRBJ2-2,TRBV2,TGTGCCAGCAGTGAACAGGGGTTGGACACCGGGGAGCTGTTTTTT,CASSEQGLDTGELFF
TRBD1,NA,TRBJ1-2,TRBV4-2,TGTGCCAGCAGCGACCTCAAGAGGGGGACAGCCGCTTTCTACACCTTC,CASSDLKRGTAAFYTF
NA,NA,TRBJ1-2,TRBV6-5,TGTGCCAGCAGAGATGACAGAGTAGGGGGCTACACCTTC,CASRDDRVGGYTF
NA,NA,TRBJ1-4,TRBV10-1,TGCGCCAGCAGTGAGTCACCGGGTCGTGAAAAACTGTTTTTT,CASSESPGREKLFF